The 21 T cell receptor beta chains listed next were all sequenced from one sample in a study of PD-1 blockade in classical Hodgkin lymphoma. Time point noted: newly diagnosed, previously untreated cHL patient sample. Negative magnetic selection isolated CD4+ T cells from thawed PBMCs. Sequencing was performed with immunoSEQ multiplex PCR; in TCRdb, only in-frame clones are kept and a portion is missing. The sample shows roughly 20,000 clones, over 80% of them seen only once. Specimen: CD4+ T cells from blood. These receptors all come from a human donor with classical Hodgkin lymphoma.

This chain connects TRBV19 to TRBJ2-5; unclear D gene. The CDR3 covers 11 residues. Trimming removed 10 bases from V and 4 bases from J, with 10 bases in between. The germline CDR1 and CDR2 sequences are LNHDA and SQIVND (reference sequence). The CDR3 region is CATMARETQYF. DNA of the CDR3: TGTGCCACTATGGCCCGAGAGACCCAGTACTTC. Together with reference TRBV19 and TRBJ2-5, the CDR3 gives the full variable domain: DGGITQSPKYLFRKEGQNVTLSCEQNLNHDAMYWYRQDPGQGLRLIYYSQIVNDFQKGDIAEGYSVSREKKESFPLTVTSAQKNPTAFYLCATMARETQYFGPGTRLLVL.

The V and J genes are TRBV6-1 and TRBJ1-1; no clear D. The CDR3 runs to 11 residues. V was clipped by 1 base and J by 11 bases, with 8 bases between them. CDR1 is MNHNS, CDR2 SASEGT, per germline. The CDR3 protein is CASSEGGLAFF. In DNA, the CDR3 is TGTGCCAGCAGTGAAGGAGGGCTTGCTTTCTTT.

The chain employs TRBV5-1 and TRBJ1-1; D perhaps matches TRBD1 (6 bases). Trimming removed 3 bases from V and 4 bases from J, with 16 bases in between. The CDR3 consists of 15 residues. Per the germline V gene, CDR1 is SGHRS and CDR2 is YFSETQ. The CDR3 DNA is TGCGCCAGCAGCTCCCAAGGGGGGGTGGGCACTGAAGCTTTCTTT. Translated: CASSSQGGVGTEAFF.

The chain joins TRBV6-5 to TRBJ2-7, with D perhaps matching TRBD2 (5 bases). There are 14 residues in the CDR3. Per germline, CDR1 MNHEY and CDR2 SVGAGI. V lost 6 bases, J lost 4 bases, and 16 bases lay in between. CDR3 amino acids: CASRHLSVRYEQYF. The CDR3 DNA is TGTGCCAGCAGACACCTTAGCGTCAGATACGAGCAGTACTTC.

The gene calls are TRBV10-1 and TRBJ2-1; D is uncertain. The CDR3 has 15 residues. Germline V gene sequence: CDR1 WNHNN, CDR2 SYGVQD (reference sequence). V shed 0 bases and J shed 8 bases, with 14 bases lying between them. In DNA, the CDR3 is TGCGCCAGCAGTGAGTCTAACCACCAGAGCGATGAGCAGTTCTTC. This encodes CASSESNHQSDEQFF.

This chain links TRBV13 with TRBJ2-3, with D perhaps TRBD2 (6 bases). Germline-derived CDR1 and CDR2 are PRHDT and FYEKMQ (reference sequence). V was shortened by 5 bases and J by 1 base, with 22 bases between the two germline ends. The CDR3 runs 18 residues. The CDR3 DNA reads as TGTGCCAGCAGCACCCGATTGGGGGGTGAGAGCGGCACAGATACGCAGTATTTT. Amino acid sequence: CASSTRLGGESGTDTQYF. The variable domain in full, with the rest retrieved from reference TRBV13 and TRBJ2-3, is AAGVIQSPRHLIKEKRETATLKCYPIPRHDTVYWYQQGPGQDPQFLISFYEKMQSDKGSIPDRFSAQQFSDYHSELNMSSLELGDSALYFCASSTRLGGESGTDTQYFGPGTRLTVL.

The chain carries TRBV28 and TRBJ2-3, with 7 bases lining up with TRBD2. Germline lookup yields CDR1 MDHEN and CDR2 SYDVKM. Trimming at V came to 7 bases and at J to 2 bases, leaving 15 bases not matched to a gene. This CDR3 spans 17 amino acids. CDR3 nucleotide sequence: TGTGCCAGCACCACCCGGGCCCTCCAGCGGGACACAGATACGCAGTATTTT. Its translation: CASTTRALQRDTDTQYF.

The rearrangement links TRBV5-6 to TRBJ2-1, with a weak D call TRBD1 (6 bases). Germline CDR1 is SGHDT and CDR2 is YYEEEE. This CDR3 comprises 14 residues. V lost 4 bases to trimming and J lost 7 bases, with 15 bases between them. In nucleotides, the CDR3 is TGTGCCAGCAGCCAAACAAAGGGGGAGAATGAGCAGTTCTTC. Its translation: CASSQTKGENEQFF.

The rearrangement joins TRBV11-2 to TRBJ2-7, with no clear D. This CDR3 comprises 11 residues. CDR1 is SGHAT, CDR2 FQNNGV, per germline. Trimming stripped 0 bases from V and 7 bases from J, with 4 bases between. The CDR3 nucleotides are TGTGCCAGCAGCTTAGAACAGGAGCAGTACTTC. It encodes CASSLEQEQYF.

The chain couples TRBV7-8 to TRBJ2-1, with 7 bases lining up with TRBD2. The CDR3 covers 16 residues. Germline V gene data show CDR1 as SGHVS and CDR2 as FQNEAQ. Unmatched junction bases numbered 11, after V lost 1 base and J lost 8 bases. This CDR3 is CASSLVGGDYPYEQFF. The CDR3, as DNA: TGTGCCAGCAGCTTAGTAGGCGGGGACTACCCATATGAGCAGTTCTTC.

The chain combines TRBV10-1 with TRBJ1-2; 8 bases match TRBD1. CDR1 is WNHNN and CDR2 is SYGVQD in the germline V gene (reference sequence). With V trimmed by 3 bases and J by 4 bases, 1 base remained unmatched. The CDR3 loop spans 13 amino acids. CDR3 sequence: CASSEGTGYGYTF. In nucleotides, the CDR3 is TGCGCCAGCAGTGAAGGGACAGGCTATGGCTACACCTTC.

V usage is TRBV6-6 and J usage is TRBJ1-2; 7 bases are a match to TRBD1. V trimming: 2 bases; J trimming: 5 bases; junction bases outside the gene matches: 5. This CDR3 contains 14 residues. The V gene's germline CDR1 is MNHNY and CDR2 SVGAGI (reference sequence). In DNA form, the CDR3 reads TGTGCCAGCAGTTACCGGGGACAGACGTATGGCTACACCTTC. Amino acids: CASSYRGQTYGYTF.

The DNA for the CDR3 is TGTGCCAGCAGTCGACTAGCGTGGGACAATGAGCAGTTCTTC. Translating gives CASSRLAWDNEQFF. This chain connects TRBV7-9 to TRBJ2-1, with TRBD2 matching over 8 bases. Germline CDR1 reads SEHNR; CDR2 reads FQNEAQ (reference sequence). The length of the CDR3 is 14 residues. V shed 6 bases and J 5 bases; nucleotides not matched to a gene: 6.

V is TRBV28 and J is TRBJ2-3; D possibly matches TRBD1 or TRBD2 (5 bases each). The CDR3 contains 13 residues. Deletions cut 6 bases from V and 6 bases from J, with 13 bases between. CDR1 is MDHEN, CDR2 SYDVKM, per germline. The DNA for the CDR3 is TGTGCCAGCAGGGGGGTGGCTACCGATACGCAGTATTTT. Translating it yields CASRGVATDTQYF.

This sequence joins TRBV4-2 and TRBJ2-7; possibly TRBD1 for D (6 bases). Germline values: CDR1 LGHNA, CDR2 YNFKEQ. The CDR3 totals 16 residues. V dropped 3 bases and J dropped 5 bases, with 20 bases sitting between them. In DNA form, the CDR3 reads TGTGCCAGCAGCCAGCTCTCTCCGGGTGGGGGCGACGAGCAGTACTTC. Translated, it gives CASSQLSPGGGDEQYF.

This clone has only one observation. The genes are TRBV5-1 and TRBJ2-6, with 7 bases that match TRBD1. The V gene's germline CDR1 is SGHRS and CDR2 YFSETQ. Trimming cost V 7 bases and J 4 bases; bases outside gene matches: 5. The CDR3 sequence is 14 residues long. The CDR3 nucleotides read TGCGCCAGCGCACAGGGGAACGGGGCCAACGTCCTGACTTTC. Its translation: CASAQGNGANVLTF.

The CDR3 here is CASSPGTGRGYTF. In DNA form, the CDR3 reads TGTGCCAGCAGCCCCGGGACAGGGAGAGGCTACACCTTC. V and J are TRBV7-2 and TRBJ1-2; TRBD1 matches 9 bases. CDR1 is SGHTA, CDR2 FQGNSA, per germline. With 5 bases clipped from V and 8 bases from J, the junction kept 6 bases outside the gene matches. This CDR3 is built from 13 residues.

The chain joins TRBV5-1 to TRBJ2-7, with D unresolved. Deletions cut 0 bases from V and 0 bases from J, with 7 bases between. Germline V gene sequence: CDR1 SGHRS, CDR2 YFSETQ. This CDR3 has 14 amino acids. CDR3 loop: CASSLGSVSYEQYF. DNA for the CDR3: TGCGCCAGCAGCTTGGGTTCGGTCTCCTACGAGCAGTACTTC.

This clone showed up just once. This rearrangement joins TRBV5-1 to TRBJ1-2; perhaps TRBD1 as D (5 bases). Germline CDR1 reads SGHRS; CDR2 reads YFSETQ. This CDR3 has 14 residues. V lost 0 bases to trimming and J lost 6 bases, with 12 bases between them. CDR3 loop: CASSLAGAGDGYTF. In DNA, the CDR3 is TGCGCCAGCAGCTTGGCCGGGGCCGGTGATGGCTACACCTTC.

This chain links TRBV19 with TRBJ1-4; D possibly corresponds to TRBD1 (5 bases). V lost 7 bases to trimming and J lost 7 bases, with 22 bases between them. CDR3 length: 16 amino acids. Germline V gives CDR1 LNHDA, CDR2 SQIVND (reference sequence). The CDR3 nucleotides read TGTGCCAGTACCGTCTTCGGGGGAAACGGGGGTGAAAAACTGTTTTTT. This gives the protein CASTVFGGNGGEKLFF.

The CDR3 sequence is CASSSPRHAGELFF. CDR3 bases: TGTGCCAGCAGCTCCCCCCGACATGCCGGGGAGCTGTTTTTT. This rearrangement joins TRBV11-3 to TRBJ2-2; D gene ambiguous. Germline CDR1 is SGHNT and CDR2 is YENEEA. The CDR3 has 14 residues. V lost 4 bases to trimming and J lost 6 bases, with 12 bases between them.